This T cell receptor beta chain was sequenced during a study of T cells in Graves' hyperthyroidism and ophthalmopathy. Study-wide background: Peripheral blood was taken when the disease was first diagnosed, before any treatment began.

This clonotype was detected a few times. A much bigger clone sits one base away, suggesting this may be a read error. V gave up 8 bases and J gave up 5 bases, with 22 bases separating them. There are 15 residues in the CDR3. Germline V gene data show CDR1 as MDHEN and CDR2 as SYDVKM. Amplified regions were TCR beta CDR3 sequences from RNA transcripts. The HTBI primer set served for first-round RT-PCR of the TCR CDR3. MiXCR, applied by TCRdb to the multiplex PCR reads, yields one record per CDR3 protein. The sample includes about 640,000 distinct CDR3 sequences, 20% of them seen just once. The gene calls are TRBV28 and TRBJ2-7; no reliable D call. The sample comprised blood. The sequence came from a man aged 30 to 39 with Graves' ophthalmopathy. This CDR3 is CASLSAASSRDEQYF. The DNA of the CDR3 is TGTGCCAGCCTCTCTGCGGCGTCGAGCCGGGACGAGCAGTACTTC.